This is a list of T cell receptor beta chains from one sample in a study of T cell changes during pregnancy in multiple sclerosis. Assay: immunoSEQ multiplex PCR; the TCRdb copy retains only in-frame clones and omits some. The data show approximately 40,000 clones, about 96% seen once. This specimen was peripheral blood, taken in the second trimester of pregnancy. All receptors derive from a female donor with multiple sclerosis, enrolled in a pregnancy study. The CDR3 runs from the conserved cysteine through the conserved F or W. The D gene is left open where the match is weak. Part of the rows lack a size; the others show once, few, many or a class for expanded clones.

>TRBV5-1|TRBJ2-2|NA|TRBD2
CASRELAGNTGELFF
TGCGCCAGCAGGGAACTAGCGGGAAACACCGGGGAGCTGTTTTTT
>TRBV6-1|TRBJ2-3|NA|TRBD2
CASKIAGDTQYF
TGTGCCAGCAAAATAGCGGGAGATACGCAGTATTTT
>TRBV9|TRBJ2-3|NA|NA
CASSAPGTSPTQYF
TGTGCCAGCAGCGCCCCCGGTACCTCCCCTACGCAGTATTTT
>TRBV5-1|TRBJ2-1|once|NA
CASREPGGNEQFF
TGCGCCAGCAGAGAGCCGGGTGGAAATGAGCAGTTCTTC
>TRBV27|TRBJ2-1|NA|NA
CASSFVGKMGNEQFF
TGTGCCAGCAGTTTCGTCGGGAAAATGGGCAATGAGCAGTTCTTC
>TRBV27|TRBJ1-3|NA|NA
CASSEGDFGNTIYF
TGTGCCAGCAGTGAAGGGGATTTTGGAAACACCATATATTTT
>TRBV13|TRBJ2-1|NA|TRBD1
CASSLRTGGKNEQFF
TGTGCCAGCAGCTTAAGGACAGGGGGCAAGAATGAGCAGTTCTTC
>TRBV2|TRBJ2-7|NA|NA
CASRLAEALSSYEQYF
TGTGCCAGCAGGCTAGCTGAGGCCCTTAGCTCCTACGAGCAGTACTTC
>TRBV4-3|TRBJ1-3|NA|NA
CASSQDGAGSSGNTIYF
TGCGCCAGCAGCCAAGATGGGGCGGGGAGCTCTGGAAACACCATATATTTT
>TRBV28|TRBJ2-7|once|NA
CASSQALWDSYEQYF
TGTGCCAGCAGCCAAGCCCTTTGGGACTCTTACGAGCAGTACTTC
>TRBV29-1|TRBJ2-5|NA|NA
CSGWDGGGETQYF
TGCAGCGGGTGGGACGGCGGAGGGGAGACCCAGTACTTC
>TRBV7-3|TRBJ1-2|once|TRBD1
CASSLGGQGKGYTF
TGTGCCAGCAGCTTAGGGGGACAGGGAAAAGGCTACACCTTC
>TRBV6-4|TRBJ2-1|NA|TRBD2
CASSPGLAGYNEQFF
TGTGCCAGCAGTCCCGGACTAGCGGGGTACAATGAGCAGTTCTTC
>TRBV4-3|TRBJ2-1|NA|NA
CASSQDRLAARNEQFF
TGCGCCAGCAGCCAAGATCGATTAGCGGCTAGGAATGAGCAGTTCTTC
>TRBV7-2|TRBJ2-3|NA|TRBD1
CASSLEGTGSLTDTQYF
TGTGCCAGCAGCTTAGAGGGGACAGGGTCCCTCACAGATACGCAGTATTTT
>TRBV4-1|TRBJ1-3|NA|NA
CASSQGAGRTRNTIYF
TGCGCCAGCAGCCAAGGGGCAGGACGGACTCGAAACACCATATATTTT
>TRBV2|TRBJ1-2|NA|TRBD1
CASSEAVQGFYGYTF
TGTGCCAGCAGTGAAGCCGTACAGGGGTTCTATGGCTACACCTTC
>TRBV23-1|TRBJ1-6|NA|NA
CASSQMGGTNSPLHF
TGCGCCAGCAGTCAAATGGGGGGGACTAATTCACCCCTCCACTTT
>TRBV6-4|TRBJ2-7|NA|NA
CASSVRGDSSYEQYF
TGTGCCAGCAGTGTTCGCGGGGATAGCTCCTACGAGCAGTACTTC
>TRBV5-1|TRBJ2-7|NA|NA
CASSSRTDSYEQYF
TGCGCCAGCAGCTCTCGGACAGACTCCTACGAGCAGTACTTC
>TRBV5-1|TRBJ2-5|NA|TRBD1
CATRPGQGGETQYF
TGCGCCACCCGTCCGGGACAGGGGGGTGAGACCCAGTACTTC
>TRBV7-2|TRBJ1-5|NA|NA
CASSLARGRSNQPQHF
TGTGCCAGCAGCTTAGCGCGGGGGAGAAGCAATCAGCCCCAGCATTTT
>TRBV27|TRBJ1-1|NA|TRBD1
CASSSVLDRMNTEAFF
TGTGCCAGCAGTAGCGTTCTGGACAGGATGAACACTGAAGCTTTCTTT
>TRBV18|TRBJ1-4|NA|NA
CASSPPTGSEKLFF
TGTGCCAGCTCACCACCCACAGGGTCGGAAAAACTGTTTTTT